One and the same sample provided the 17 T cell receptor beta chains below, sequenced in a study of blood T cell repertoires in COVID-19. Only in-frame clones appear in the TCRdb table, and some are missing; sequencing was by immunoSEQ multiplex PCR. The table has 350,000 to 450,000 clones, around 85% seen once. Sequenced input: peripheral blood. Receptor source: a woman under 30 with acute or convalescent COVID-19.

CDR3 sequence: CASSEEEANSPLHF. The DNA of the CDR3 is TGTGCCAGCAGTGAAGAGGAGGCAAATTCACCCCTCCACTTT. The genes are TRBV2 and TRBJ1-6; D unresolved. The CDR3 has 14 amino acids. Trimming left V 1 base short and J 7 bases short, with 8 bases between. The germline gives CDR1 SNHLY, CDR2 FYNNEI.

This rearrangement joins TRBV24-1 to TRBJ2-7, with 8 bases identical to TRBD2. Unmatched junction bases numbered 7, after V lost 1 base and J lost 3 bases. CDR3 size: 16 residues. Germline CDR1 and CDR2: KGHDR and SFDVKD. CDR3 protein: CATSDFRAGGYYEQYF. The CDR3 nucleotides read TGTGCCACCAGTGATTTTCGGGCGGGAGGCTACTACGAGCAGTACTTC.

J is TRBJ1-3 and V is TRBV2; possible D gene TRBD1, 6 bases. V gave up 6 bases and J gave up 0 bases, with 15 bases separating them. The CDR3 contains 16 residues. Germline V CDR1 and CDR2: SNHLY, FYNNEI. CDR3 bases: TGTGCCAGCAGCGCCTGGGGGCTGATCTCTGGAAACACCATATATTTT. The encoded protein is CASSAWGLISGNTIYF.

This clone has more than one count but fewer than ten. CDR3 in amino acids: CAWSGTGSYEQYF. CDR3 coding DNA: TGTGCCTGGAGTGGGACAGGGTCCTACGAGCAGTACTTC. This sequence joins TRBV30 and TRBJ2-7, with TRBD1 matching 8 bases. Germline lookup yields CDR1 GTSNPN and CDR2 SVGIG (reference sequence). This CDR3 is built from 13 residues. With 1 base clipped from V and 1 base from J, the junction kept 0 bases outside the gene matches.

This chain uses TRBV21-1 with TRBJ2-7; no check of the table's D call, TRBD2, against the DNA was made. TRBV21-1 is a pseudogene. CDR3 length equals 15 residues. The CDR3 sequence: CASTLICPGSYEQYF. The CDR3 DNA reads TGTGCCAGCACCCTAATATGCCCCGGGTCCTACGAGCAGTACTTC.

The V gene is TRBV5-1, the J gene TRBJ2-5, with a possible D match to TRBD2 (5 bases). V was pared by 4 bases and J by 3 bases, with 10 bases between. The CDR3 covers 13 residues. The germline V gene has CDR1 SGHRS and CDR2 YFSETQ. The CDR3 DNA reads TGCGCCAGCAGCCGGGAAGTAGAAGAGACCCAGTACTTC. The encoded protein is CASSREVEETQYF.

The chain recombines TRBV9 with TRBJ1-2; D may be TRBD1 (5 bases). The length of the CDR3 is 15 residues. Germline-derived CDR1 and CDR2 are SGDLS and YYNGEE. The V gene lost 3 bases and the J gene lost 1 base, with 13 bases spanning the gap. In DNA form, the CDR3 reads TGTGCCAGCAGCGCTAGAGGAGGGGATAACTATGGCTACACCTTC. This encodes CASSARGGDNYGYTF.

The V gene is TRBV5-4, the J gene TRBJ1-2; TRBD1 matches at 9 bases. The junction had 7 bases not matched to a gene; V was cut back by 4 bases and J by 0 bases. The CDR3 length is 16 residues. Germline values: CDR1 SGHNT, CDR2 YYREEE (reference sequence). The CDR3 spells CASSARDRVSNYGYTF. DNA for the CDR3: TGTGCCAGCAGCGCCCGGGACAGGGTATCTAACTATGGCTACACCTTC.

This clone was picked up one time. This rearrangement joins TRBV28 to TRBJ2-1; TRBD2 matches 9 bases. Trimming at V came to 4 bases and at J to 1 base, leaving 5 bases not matched to a gene. The V gene's germline CDR1 is MDHEN and CDR2 SYDVKM. The CDR3 contains 16 residues. CDR3 DNA sequence: TGTGCCAGCAGTTCAATAGCGGGAGAGTCCTACAATGAGCAGTTCTTC. Protein: CASSSIAGESYNEQFF.

This chain connects TRBV5-8 to TRBJ1-2; unclear D gene. The CDR3 loop spans 13 amino acids. Germline CDR1 and CDR2: SGHTS and YDEGEE. The V end lost 3 bases, the J end lost 8 bases, and 14 bases lay between the germline ends. Written as DNA, the CDR3 is TGTGCCAGCAGCTATCGAGGCGTTTTGGGCTACACCTTC. Translation gives CASSYRGVLGYTF.

V usage is TRBV6-2 or TRBV6-3 and J usage is TRBJ1-4; D gene unclear. Trimming took 4 bases from V and 0 from J, leaving 6 bases between them. The germline CDR1 and CDR2 sequences are MNHEY and SVGEGT. The CDR3 sequence is 14 residues long. CDR3: CASSSPATNEKLFF. CDR3 nucleotide sequence: TGTGCCAGCAGTTCCCCCGCAACTAATGAAAAACTGTTTTTT.

The V gene is TRBV23-1, the J gene TRBJ2-6; TRBD2 aligns across 8 bases. TRBV23-1 counts as an open reading frame of uncertain function. This CDR3 is built from 17 residues. With V trimmed by 2 bases and J by 0 bases, 3 bases remained unmatched. This CDR3 is CASSQLREGSGANVLTF. The CDR3 bases are TGCGCCAGCAGTCAACTCCGGGAGGGCTCTGGGGCCAACGTCCTGACTTTC.

V is TRBV2 and J is TRBJ2-5, with 8 bases that match TRBD1. V dropped 8 bases and J dropped 4; count of bases not matched to a gene: 3. The CDR3 runs to 12 residues. The germline CDR1 and CDR2 sequences are SNHLY and FYNNEI. Here the CDR3 reads CASLDRGETQYF. CDR3 sequence (DNA): TGTGCCAGCCTTGACAGGGGAGAGACCCAGTACTTC.

V usage is TRBV6-2 or TRBV6-3 and J usage is TRBJ2-1, with 8 bases lining up with TRBD1. The CDR3 has 16 amino acids. CDR1 and CDR2 (germline): MNHEY, SVGEGT. Unmatched junction bases numbered 7, after V lost 5 bases and J lost 1 base. This CDR3 is CASSVIGTGSYNEQFF. The CDR3 DNA reads as TGTGCCAGCAGTGTTATCGGGACAGGATCCTACAATGAGCAGTTCTTC.

This rearrangement joins TRBV11-2 to TRBJ1-1, with a weak D call TRBD1 (6 bases). From germline, CDR1 is SGHAT and CDR2 FQNNGV. The CDR3 consists of 15 residues. V gave up 2 bases and J gave up 1 base, with 11 bases separating them. CDR3 nucleotide sequence: TGTGCCAGCAGCTTATCCCAGGGGCCGAACACTGAAGCTTTCTTT. This gives the protein CASSLSQGPNTEAFF.

The CDR3 loop is CASSLASGNTEAFF. The CDR3 DNA reads TGTGCCAGCAGCTTGGCCTCGGGGAACACTGAAGCTTTCTTT. The V gene is TRBV5-6, the J gene TRBJ1-1; D unclear. Germline loops: CDR1 SGHDT, CDR2 YYEEEE. This CDR3 is built from 14 residues. Trimming took off 0 bases at V and 1 base at J, with 7 bases between the two ends.

The chain couples TRBV6-5 to TRBJ1-5; D uncertain. Deletions cut 0 bases from V and 5 bases from J, with 8 bases between. Looked up from germline, CDR1 is MNHEY and CDR2 is SVGAGI. The CDR3 consists of 14 residues. The CDR3 DNA reads as TGTGCCAGCAGTTACTCGAGGCAATATCAGCCCCAGCATTTT. Translated: CASSYSRQYQPQHF.